These T cell receptor beta chains were read from a single sample in a study of beta chain features in type 1 diabetes. The method was immunoSEQ multiplex PCR; TCRdb's version includes in-frame clones alone and lacks a portion of them. The sample includes 140,000 or so clones, about 10% of them seen just once. The specimen sequenced was naive CD4+ T cells from blood. The receptors here all came from a man younger than 35 in good health. The CDR3 runs from the conserved cysteine through the conserved F or W. Fields, in order: V gene, D gene, clone size, CDR3 length, J gene, CDR3 protein, CDR3 DNA. The D gene is left open where the match is weak. For some rows the clone size is stated as once, few or many, or as a class when expanded; others skip it.

TRBV6-1,NA,NA,14,TRBJ1-5,CASSEGGGHQPQHF,TGTGCCAGCAGTGAAGGGGGAGGACATCAGCCCCAGCATTTT
TRBV7-9,TRBD1,NA,16,TRBJ1-6,CASSSGTGGAYSPLHF,TGTGCCAGCAGCTCCGGGACAGGGGGCGCGTATTCACCCCTCCACTTT
TRBV10-3,TRBD1,few,14,TRBJ2-2,CAIRGQGVTGELFF,TGTGCCATCAGGGGACAGGGGGTTACCGGGGAGCTGTTTTTT
TRBV7-3,TRBD2,few,15,TRBJ2-7,CASSLTSGGPYEQYF,TGTGCCAGCAGCTTAACTAGCGGGGGCCCGTACGAGCAGTACTTC
TRBV6-4,TRBD2,few,16,TRBJ2-2,CASSDSRTSNTGELFF,TGTGCCAGCAGTGACTCAAGGACTAGTAACACCGGGGAGCTGTTTTTT
TRBV5-1,TRBD1,few,15,TRBJ2-7,CASSDRTGGSYEQYF,TGCGCCAGCAGCGACCGGACAGGGGGCTCCTACGAGCAGTACTTC
TRBV6-7,TRBD2,NA,17,TRBJ2-7,CATHRSRGLATFYEQYF,TGTGCCACCCATCGGAGTCGCGGACTAGCCACCTTCTACGAGCAGTACTTC
TRBV7-2,NA,NA,14,TRBJ2-7,CASSLDLRVYEQYF,TGTGCCAGCAGCTTAGATCTCAGGGTATACGAGCAGTACTTC
TRBV30,NA,NA,17,TRBJ1-2,CAWNVLPYLRRNYGYTF,TGTGCCTGGAACGTTCTCCCATATCTGCGCCGTAACTATGGCTACACCTTC
TRBV15,NA,NA,16,TRBJ1-4,CATSRDRGATNEKLFF,TGTGCCACCAGCAGAGATCGGGGGGCTACTAATGAAAAACTGTTTTTT
TRBV19,NA,few,14,TRBJ2-6,CASREGSGANVLTF,TGTGCCAGTAGAGAGGGTTCTGGGGCCAACGTCCTGACTTTC
TRBV4-1,TRBD2,few,18,TRBJ2-3,CASSQLRGGLSWSDTQYF,TGCGCCAGCAGCCAATTGCGGGGGGGCCTGTCGTGGTCAGATACGCAGTATTTT
TRBV6-5,TRBD1,NA,15,TRBJ2-3,CASSDRGFSTDTQYF,TGTGCCAGCAGCGACAGGGGGTTTAGCACAGATACGCAGTATTTT
TRBV15,NA,NA,17,TRBJ1-1,CATSRVAARGANTEAFF,TGTGCCACCAGCAGAGTGGCGGCCAGGGGAGCCAACACTGAAGCTTTCTTT
TRBV5-1,TRBD1,few,14,TRBJ2-3,CASSFGTGADTQYF,TGCGCCAGCAGCTTCGGAACAGGGGCAGATACGCAGTATTTT
TRBV10-3,NA,NA,21,TRBJ2-1,CAISVRRGAGDRQSSYNEQFF,TGTGCCATCAGTGTCAGACGGGGAGCGGGGGACAGACAGAGCTCCTACAATGAGCAGTTCTTC
TRBV7-2,TRBD2,NA,14,TRBJ2-1,CASSFSGGRNEQFF,TGTGCCAGCAGCTTTTCGGGGGGGCGCAATGAGCAGTTCTTC
TRBV28,TRBD2,NA,15,TRBJ2-1,CASSWGRGDYNEQFF,TGTGCCAGCAGCTGGGGGCGGGGGGACTACAATGAGCAGTTCTTC
TRBV6-1,TRBD1,NA,14,TRBJ1-4,CASSPGQSNEKLFF,TGTGCCAGCAGCCCGGGACAGTCTAATGAAAAACTGTTTTTT
TRBV5-1,NA,few,13,TRBJ1-2,CASRENQGNGYTF,TGCGCCAGCAGAGAAAACCAGGGCAACGGCTACACCTTC
TRBV6-1,NA,NA,14,TRBJ2-3,CASTASESTDTQYF,TGTGCCAGCACAGCTAGCGAGAGCACAGATACGCAGTATTTT
TRBV28,TRBD1,NA,15,TRBJ1-6,CASSSRTGADTPLHF,TGTGCCAGCAGTTCCAGGACAGGGGCAGATACACCCCTCCACTTT
TRBV30,NA,NA,14,TRBJ1-2,CAWSVPPRGYGYTF,TGTGCCTGGAGTGTACCCCCGCGCGGCTATGGCTACACCTTC
TRBV6-5,NA,NA,16,TRBJ1-2,CASSYSSMARLYGYTF,TGTGCCAGCAGTTACTCGAGTATGGCAAGACTCTATGGCTACACCTTC
TRBV4-3,TRBD2,NA,16,TRBJ2-5,CASSQGLAGGQETQYF,TGCGCCAGCAGCCAAGGTCTAGCGGGGGGGCAGGAGACCCAGTACTTC
TRBV5-4,NA,NA,13,TRBJ1-1,CASSPEGNTEAFF,TGTGCCAGCAGCCCGGAGGGGAACACTGAAGCTTTCTTT
TRBV27,TRBD1,NA,15,TRBJ1-2,CASGKTGQGAGGYTF,TGTGCCAGCGGAAAAACGGGACAGGGGGCGGGAGGCTACACCTTC
TRBV5-1,TRBD1,NA,16,TRBJ2-3,CASSLARRGQGDTQYF,TGCGCCAGCAGCTTGGCTCGCAGGGGGCAGGGAGATACGCAGTATTTT
TRBV6-5,NA,few,11,TRBJ2-1,CASSQSTEQFF,TGTGCCAGCAGTCAATCTACTGAGCAGTTCTTC
TRBV7-9,TRBD1,NA,15,TRBJ1-2,CASSLLGQGARGYTF,TGTGCCAGCAGCTTACTAGGACAGGGGGCGCGTGGCTACACCTTC
TRBV5-6,NA,few,13,TRBJ1-2,CASSKGQGDPYTF,TGTGCCAGCAGCAAGGGACAAGGGGACCCTTACACCTTC
TRBV29-1,NA,NA,11,TRBJ1-3,CNRDKGNTIYF,TGCAACCGGGACAAAGGAAACACCATATATTTT
TRBV6-5,NA,NA,14,TRBJ2-7,CASTTPGGTYEQYF,TGTGCCAGCACTACCCCCGGGGGAACCTACGAGCAGTACTTC
TRBV7-8,TRBD1,NA,15,TRBJ2-5,CASSPTIGTDETQYF,TGTGCCAGCAGCCCAACGATAGGGACAGATGAGACCCAGTACTTC
TRBV25-1,NA,NA,13,TRBJ2-7,CASREGASYEQYF,TGTGCCAGCAGGGAGGGGGCCTCCTACGAGCAGTACTTC
TRBV7-2,TRBD2,NA,17,TRBJ2-3,CASSFGSSGGASDTQYF,TGTGCCAGCAGCTTCGGCTCTAGCGGGGGGGCCTCAGATACGCAGTATTTT
TRBV7-2,TRBD1,many,13,TRBJ2-3,CASSFQGADTQYF,TGTGCCAGCAGCTTTCAGGGGGCAGATACGCAGTATTTT
TRBV5-1,TRBD2,few,16,TRBJ2-3,CASSSPSGSLADTQYF,TGCGCCAGCAGCTCCCCTAGCGGGAGTCTTGCAGATACGCAGTATTTT
TRBV7-2,TRBD1,NA,15,TRBJ2-3,CASSSQTGELDTQYF,TGTGCCAGCAGCTCCCAAACAGGGGAGTTAGATACGCAGTATTTT
TRBV5-4,TRBD1,NA,16,TRBJ2-2,CASSPPGGRETGELFF,TGTGCCAGCAGCCCTCCAGGGGGTCGAGAGACCGGGGAGCTGTTTTTT
TRBV6-5,NA,few,13,TRBJ1-1,CASRKQGFPEAFF,TGTGCCAGCAGAAAACAGGGCTTCCCTGAAGCTTTCTTT